This T cell receptor beta chain was captured by sequencing in a study of vaccination effects on CD4 cells after COVID-19. Antigen-specific CD4+ T cells were first expanded with viral peptide pools by the ViraFEST assay and only then sequenced. The authors isolated CD4+ T cells after more than eight days of culture. Absence of prior SARS-CoV-2 infection characterized the vaccine recipients, who showed negative nucleocapsid antibodies. Researchers swapped half the medium for IL-2 medium on both days 3 and 7. The germline CDR1 and CDR2 sequences are SGHAT and FQNNGV. This CDR3 is 17 amino acids long. Trimming cost V 2 bases and J 5 bases; bases outside gene matches: 6. On this clone: Antigen: not known.

Libraries were prepared by immunoSEQ multiplex PCR; TCRdb keeps only in-frame clonotypes and omits some of them. The profile shows tens of thousands of clones, approximately 70% of them singletons. The clonotype was recovered from a human donor who received a COVID-19 vaccine. Sequencing was performed on CD4+ T cells from PBMCs cultured with SARS-CoV-2 spike peptides, taken before COVID-19 vaccination. V gene TRBV11-2 combines with J gene TRBJ1-6; 10 bases are a match to TRBD1. The CDR3 DNA reads TGTGCCAGCAGCTTATACCCGGGACAGGGGAATAATTCACCCCTCCACTTT. Translated, it gives CASSLYPGQGNNSPLHF. The complete variable domain, with remaining parts taken from reference TRBV11-2 and TRBJ1-6, reads EAGVAQSPRYKIIEKRQSVAFWCNPISGHATLYWYQQILGQGPKLLIQFQNNGVVDDSQLPKDRFSAERLKGVDSTLKIQPAKLEDSAVYLCASSLYPGQGNNSPLHFGNGTRLTVT.